These 14 T cell receptor beta chains came from one sample sequenced in a study of cytomegalovirus exposure and HLA in healthy donors. Use of 60 Vbeta and 13 Jbeta primers characterized the PCR. Data came from immunoSEQ multiplex PCR; TCRdb stores just in-frame clones and leaves some out. Of roughly 130,000 clones detected, 70% to 85% appear once; the ten largest clones hold approximately 1.2%. Material for sequencing was PBMCs. The receptors shown here come from a boy between 10 and 17 years old in good health and CMV-seronegative.

This clone was seen a few times. The V gene is TRBV4-3, the J gene TRBJ1-3; the D gene is possibly TRBD1 (6 bases). Germline V gene lookup returns CDR1 LGHNA and CDR2 YSLEER. Trimming stripped 0 bases from V and 4 bases from J, with 13 bases between. This CDR3 has 16 amino acids. CDR3: CASSQESQGPGNTIYF. In DNA form, the CDR3 reads TGCGCCAGCAGCCAAGAGAGCCAGGGGCCAGGAAACACCATATATTTT.

This clone showed up just once. CDR3 in DNA: TGTGCCAGCAGCCCCTGGGACAGTTCCTATGGCTACACCTTC. Translation gives CASSPWDSSYGYTF. The chain links TRBV5-8 to TRBJ1-2; 7 bases are a match to TRBD1. Trimming removed 4 bases from V and 4 bases from J; junction bases left unmatched: 7. Germline CDR1 is SGHTS and CDR2 is YDEGEE. The CDR3 extends over 14 amino acids. The variable domain in full, completed from reference TRBV5-8 and TRBJ1-2, reads EAGVTQSPTHLIKTRGQQATLRCSPISGHTSVYWYQQALGLGLQFLLWYDEGEERNRGNFPPRFSGRQFPNYSSELNVNALELEDSALYLCASSPWDSSYGYTFGSGTRLTVV.

The CDR3 DNA sequence: TGTGCCAGCAAGGACTTCCTGGCCCCCGATACGCAGTATTTT. As protein: CASKDFLAPDTQYF. V gene TRBV2 combines with J gene TRBJ2-3, with D possibly matching TRBD2 (5 bases). CDR3 size: 14 residues. Germline CDR1 is SNHLY and CDR2 is FYNNEI. The ends were cut back, 7 bases at V and 6 bases at J, with 17 bases in the middle.

The DNA of the CDR3 is TGTGCCAGCAGCTTGTCGCAGGGGGCTGTCTATGGCTACACCTTC. Translated: CASSLSQGAVYGYTF. The chain is built from TRBV5-6 and TRBJ1-2, with 8 bases identical to TRBD1. The J segment lost 4 bases and the V segment lost 1 base, leaving 6 bases of the junction unmatched. The CDR3 is 15 amino acids. The germline V gene encodes CDR1 SGHDT and CDR2 YYEEEE.

The chain recombines TRBV6-6 with TRBJ2-7, with TRBD1 matching 7 bases. The trim removed 2 bases at V and 3 bases at J, leaving 4 bases unmatched. The CDR3 is made up of 14 amino acids. Germline V CDR1 and CDR2: MNHNY, SVGAGI (reference sequence). Here the CDR3 reads CASSYLDRDYEQYF. CDR3 DNA: TGTGCCAGCAGTTACCTCGACAGGGACTACGAGCAGTACTTC.

The CDR3 is CASSDPGGNTEAFF. Here the CDR3 DNA reads TGTGCCAGCAGTGACCCAGGGGGAAACACTGAAGCTTTCTTT. The chain uses TRBV2 and TRBJ1-1; 7 bases fit TRBD1. CDR3 size: 14 residues. V dropped 3 bases and J dropped 2; count of bases not matched to a gene: 3. Germline loops: CDR1 SNHLY, CDR2 FYNNEI.

This chain links TRBV30 with TRBJ2-2; no definite D call. The CDR3 has 18 residues. The ends were cut back, 2 bases at V and 0 bases at J, with 19 bases in the middle. Germline CDR1 GTSNPN, CDR2 SVGIG (reference sequence). This chain's CDR3 is CAWSPPGLPAANTGELFF. The CDR3 region has the DNA TGTGCCTGGAGTCCCCCAGGCTTGCCAGCCGCGAACACCGGGGAGCTGTTTTTT. Looking up the rest from reference TRBV30 and TRBJ2-2 gives the full variable domain: SQTIHQWPATLVQPVGSPLSLECTVEGTSNPNLYWYRQAAGRGLQLLFYSVGIGQISSEVPQNLSASRPQDRQFILSSKKLLLSDSGFYLCAWSPPGLPAANTGELFFGEGSRLTVL.

The chain has TRBV29-1 and TRBJ2-7; possible D gene TRBD2, 5 bases. This CDR3 spans 13 amino acids. V lost 5 bases to trimming and J lost 3 bases, with 14 bases between them. From germline, CDR1 is SQVTM and CDR2 ANQGSEA. The CDR3 loop is CSVSDGDYYEQYF. In nucleotides, the CDR3 is TGCAGCGTTTCGGACGGAGACTACTACGAGCAGTACTTC.

V is TRBV9 and J is TRBJ1-4, with TRBD1 identical over 7 bases. In germline, CDR1 is SGDLS, CDR2 YYNGEE. V shed 0 bases and J 4 bases; nucleotides not matched to a gene: 3. The CDR3 extends over 15 amino acids. The CDR3 coding sequence is TGTGCCAGCAGCGTAGCCGGGACAGATAATGAAAAACTGTTTTTT. It codes for CASSVAGTDNEKLFF.

V and J are TRBV30 and TRBJ2-1, with 7 bases identical to TRBD2. V shed 3 bases, J shed 0 bases, and the junction held 11 bases outside the gene matches. Germline CDR1 is GTSNPN and CDR2 is SVGIG (reference sequence). This CDR3 is built from 17 residues. The chain's CDR3 is CAWRRLGGRPSYNEQFF. The CDR3 region has the DNA TGTGCCTGGAGACGGCTCGGGGGGAGGCCCTCCTACAATGAGCAGTTCTTC.

This sequence joins TRBV20-1 and TRBJ1-2; D unresolved. Germline CDR1 is DFQATT and CDR2 is SNEGSKA (reference sequence). This CDR3 is built from 11 residues. With 5 bases removed from V and 3 bases from J, the gap between germline ends came to 7 bases. Here the CDR3 reads CSASGDYGYTF. The DNA of the CDR3 is TGCAGTGCTTCCGGGGACTATGGCTACACCTTC.

In regard to this clone: Other nucleotide sequences in the sample specify the same CDR3. Here the CDR3 DNA reads TGTGCCTGGAGTGTACTAAGGAATGAGCAGTTCTTC. Translation gives CAWSVLRNEQFF. This chain links TRBV30 with TRBJ2-1; no clear D. The length of the CDR3 is 12 residues. Germline V gives CDR1 GTSNPN, CDR2 SVGIG (reference sequence). V was shortened by 0 bases and J by 7 bases, with 7 bases between the two germline ends. Combining the CDR3 with reference TRBV30 and TRBJ2-1 gives the whole variable domain SQTIHQWPATLVQPVGSPLSLECTVEGTSNPNLYWYRQAAGRGLQLLFYSVGIGQISSEVPQNLSASRPQDRQFILSSKKLLLSDSGFYLCAWSVLRNEQFFGPGTRLTVL.

The genes are TRBV5-6 and TRBJ2-7; D uncertain. Trimming took off 0 bases at V and 3 bases at J, with 7 bases between the two ends. The germline CDR1 and CDR2 sequences are SGHDT and YYEEEE. The CDR3 loop spans 13 amino acids. The CDR3 DNA reads as TGTGCCAGCAGCTTGGAGAACGGCTACGAGCAGTACTTC. Amino acid sequence: CASSLENGYEQYF.

This chain joins TRBV27 and TRBJ2-1; D unclear. V was trimmed by 7 bases and J by 0 bases, leaving 4 bases between them. In germline, CDR1 is MNHEY, CDR2 SMNVEV (reference sequence). The CDR3 consists of 12 residues. The CDR3 sequence: CASINSYNEQFF. In nucleotides, the CDR3 is TGTGCCAGCATTAACTCCTACAATGAGCAGTTCTTC.